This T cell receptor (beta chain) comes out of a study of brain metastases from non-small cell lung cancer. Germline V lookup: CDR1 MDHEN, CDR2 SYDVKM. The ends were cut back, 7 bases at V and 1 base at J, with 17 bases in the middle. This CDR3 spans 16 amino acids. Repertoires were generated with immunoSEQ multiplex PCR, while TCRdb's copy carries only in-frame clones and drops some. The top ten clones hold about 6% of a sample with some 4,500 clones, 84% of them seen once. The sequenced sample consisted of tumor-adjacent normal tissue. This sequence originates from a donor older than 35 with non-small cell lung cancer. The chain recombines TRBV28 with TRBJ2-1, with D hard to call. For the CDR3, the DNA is TGTGCCAGCACCCTCGGACGGGCCGAGTCCTACAATGAGCAGTTCTTC. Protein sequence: CASTLGRAESYNEQFF.